The 24 T cell receptor beta chains below all came from one sample that was sequenced in a study of CD8+CD57+ T cells in acquired aplastic anemia (dated by TCRdb to the late 2010s). The patients picked for sequencing were ones in whom flow cytometry had shown an expansion of CD8+CD57+ cells. Sequencing instrument: Illumina HiSeq 2000. Genomic DNA served as template for TCR beta VDJ combination and CDR3 sequence profiling. TCRdb trimmed public reads at Q25 via fastp, called clones via MiXCR and kept in-frame beta chains. A single entry per CDR3 protein holds the most common genes and DNA from its merged rows. The sample has around 150,000 distinct CDR3 sequences on record, about 64% of them singletons. The ten biggest clones cover 40% to 55% of the sample. The specimen sequenced was sorted CD4+, CD8+, or CD8+CD57+ T cells (not recorded which) from PBMCs. These receptors originate from a human donor with aplastic anemia.

This clonotype occurred a few times. The chain recombines TRBV25-1 with TRBJ1-4, with 8 positions matching TRBD1. Germline V gene data show CDR1 as MGHDK and CDR2 as SYGVNS. V dropped 6 bases and J dropped 1; count of bases not matched to a gene: 1. There are 14 residues in the CDR3. The CDR3 sequence: CASRDRETNEKLFF. The CDR3, as DNA: TGTGCCAGCAGGGACAGGGAAACTAATGAAAAACTGTTTTTT.

This clonotype was seen only a few times. Here the CDR3 DNA reads TGTGCCAGCAGCTCCGGGACTAGCGGAGGAGGGGAGACCCAGTACTTC. Amino acid sequence: CASSSGTSGGGETQYF. J is TRBJ2-5 and V is TRBV5-6, with 11 positions matching TRBD2. V lost 3 bases to trimming and J lost 5 bases; unmatched junction nucleotides: 9. The CDR3 has 16 amino acids. Germline V gene lookup returns CDR1 SGHDT and CDR2 YYEEEE.

This chain connects TRBV9 to TRBJ1-2; D is ambiguous. The CDR3 consists of 12 residues. Trimming stripped 3 bases from V and 3 bases from J, with 6 bases between. CDR1 and CDR2 from the germline V gene are SGDLS and YYNGEE. The CDR3: CASSANYYGYTF. CDR3 nucleotides: TGTGCCAGCAGCGCCAACTACTATGGCTACACCTTC.

This clonotype has just a few counts. The chain links TRBV14 to TRBJ2-5; TRBD1 or TRBD2 may be the D gene (5 bases each). Germline V gene sequence: CDR1 SGHDN, CDR2 FVKESK. The CDR3 length is 14 residues. Trimming removed 2 bases at V and 4 bases at J, with 11 bases between. The CDR3, as DNA: TGTGCCAGCAGCCAAACGGGGCCGATAGAGACCCAGTACTTC. Amino acid sequence: CASSQTGPIETQYF.

This clonotype was counted a few times. The chain combines TRBV24-1 with TRBJ2-3; D gene ambiguous. This CDR3 spans 12 amino acids. V was shortened by 5 bases and J by 3 bases, with 5 bases between the two germline ends. From germline, CDR1 is KGHDR and CDR2 SFDVKD. CDR3: CATSGTTDTQYF. The CDR3 nucleotides read TGTGCCACCAGTGGTACTACAGATACGCAGTATTTT.

The genes are TRBV20-1 and TRBJ1-4, with TRBD1 matching 8 bases. This CDR3 is 13 amino acids long. Germline CDR1 reads DFQATT; CDR2 reads SNEGSKA (reference sequence). Trimming removed 3 bases from V and 8 bases from J; junction bases left unmatched: 5. The CDR3 nucleotides read TGCAGTGCTAGTTTCAGGGGGCGAGAAAAACTGTTTTTT. Translating it yields CSASFRGREKLFF.

The CDR3 nucleotides read TGTGCCAGCAGCGTAGGGGGAAATGCGGGGGCGCAGTATTTT. It specifies CASSVGGNAGAQYF. The chain employs TRBV9 and TRBJ2-3; 7 nucleotides align to TRBD2. Germline V CDR1 and CDR2: SGDLS, YYNGEE. This CDR3 comprises 14 residues. The V segment lost 0 bases and the J segment 10 bases; nucleotides outside the gene matches: 8.

The DNA of the CDR3 is TGTGCCACCAGCGACCTCTCCTACGAGCAGTACTTC. Encoded protein: CATSDLSYEQYF. This chain uses TRBV24-1 with TRBJ2-7; no firm D call. The CDR3 extends over 12 amino acids. CDR1 and CDR2 from the germline V gene are KGHDR and SFDVKD. V was shortened by 7 bases and J by 0 bases, with 6 bases between the two germline ends.

As regards this clonotype: A read error may account for a junction end that differs from germline. The J gene is TRBJ2-1, the V gene TRBV2, with 7 positions matching TRBD2. This CDR3 contains 13 residues. Germline V gives CDR1 SNHLY, CDR2 FYNNEI. CDR3 amino acids: CATRRESFNEQFF. As DNA, the CDR3 is TGTGCCACCCGGCGGGAGTCCTTCAATGAGCAGTTCTTC.

This chain uses TRBV10-3 with TRBJ1-3; no definite D call. The CDR3 sequence is 14 residues long. Germline V CDR1 and CDR2: ENHRY, SYGVKD. V was pared by 4 bases and J by 4 bases, with 11 bases between. CDR3 protein: CAISAEQMGNTIYF. In nucleotides, the CDR3 is TGTGCCATCAGTGCTGAACAGATGGGAAACACCATATATTTT.

The chain recombines TRBV7-7 with TRBJ2-5; 8 bases line up with TRBD1. Germline CDR1 and CDR2: SSHAT and FNYEAQ (reference sequence). With V trimmed by 5 bases and J by 2 bases, 7 bases remained unmatched. This CDR3 spans 15 amino acids. The CDR3 here is CASSQGTGTQETQYF. The CDR3 DNA is TGTGCCAGCAGCCAGGGGACAGGAACGCAAGAGACCCAGTACTTC.

The V and J genes are TRBV15 and TRBJ2-3; D possibly matches TRBD1 or TRBD2 (5 bases each). Deletions cut 4 bases from V and 1 base from J, with 18 bases between. Germline assignment: CDR1 LNHNV and CDR2 YYDKDF (reference sequence). CDR3 length equals 17 residues. The CDR3 protein is CATSTSDLGDGTDTQYF. The CDR3 DNA sequence: TGTGCCACCAGCACCAGTGACTTGGGGGATGGCACAGATACGCAGTATTTT.

This clonotype was counted many times. The DNA of the CDR3 is TGTGCCAGCAGTGACCCCGTTTATACGCAGTATTTT. Translated, it gives CASSDPVYTQYF. This chain uses TRBV6-1 with TRBJ2-3; D is ambiguous. V shed 3 bases and J shed 7 bases, with 8 bases lying between them. CDR1 and CDR2 from the germline V gene are MNHNS and SASEGT. This CDR3 has 12 amino acids.

Written as DNA, the CDR3 is TGTGCCAGCAGCTCGGGGACTGCGTGGGGCGAGCAGTACTTC. Amino acids: CASSSGTAWGEQYF. The chain employs TRBV7-9 and TRBJ2-7, with a tentative D call TRBD2 (6 bases). This CDR3 is 14 amino acids long. Germline V gene data show CDR1 as SEHNR and CDR2 as FQNEAQ (reference sequence). V lost 4 bases, J lost 6 bases, and 16 bases lay in between.

The chain couples TRBV20-1 to TRBJ2-5; 7 nucleotides align to TRBD2. The CDR3 consists of 16 residues. Germline V gene data show CDR1 as DFQATT and CDR2 as SNEGSKA (reference sequence). J gave up 3 bases and V 5 bases, and 15 bases lay outside the gene matches. The CDR3 region is CSASPLGGRHEETQYF. CDR3 bases: TGCAGTGCTTCCCCCCTGGGCGGGAGACACGAAGAGACCCAGTACTTC.

The J gene is TRBJ1-2, the V gene TRBV10-3; D perhaps matches TRBD1 (6 bases). Germline CDR1 ENHRY, CDR2 SYGVKD. V was trimmed by 10 bases and J by 3 bases, leaving 15 bases between them. The CDR3 is made up of 13 amino acids. CDR3 nucleotides: TGTGCCACCCAGAAAAAGGGGGACTATGGCTACACCTTC. It encodes CATQKKGDYGYTF.

The V and J genes are TRBV2 and TRBJ2-7, with 10 nucleotides matching TRBD1. Trimming took 7 bases from V and 4 from J; bases not matched to a gene: 4. The CDR3 totals 13 residues. Germline V CDR1 and CDR2: SNHLY, FYNNEI. CDR3 region: CASKRGQGYEQYF. In nucleotides, the CDR3 is TGTGCCAGCAAGAGGGGACAGGGGTACGAGCAGTACTTC.

The chain is built from TRBV20-1 and TRBJ2-5; D might be TRBD1 (6 bases). The CDR3 consists of 13 residues. Germline loops: CDR1 DFQATT, CDR2 SNEGSKA (reference sequence). V lost 6 bases to trimming and J lost 2 bases, with 13 bases between them. The CDR3 DNA reads as TGCAGTGCCAGTAAGACAGGTCAAGAGACCCAGTACTTC. Its translation: CSASKTGQETQYF.

As concerns this clonotype: The junction and the germline gene differ at one end; a read error may be behind it. This chain joins TRBV10-3 and TRBJ1-1; D is unclear. CDR1 is ENHRY and CDR2 is SYGVKD in the germline V gene. CDR3 length: 19 amino acids. Here the CDR3 DNA reads TGTGCCAGCAGTGACTCGAACGCTTTTTTACCCAGAGTGAACACTGAAGCTTTCTTT. Translating gives CASSDSNAFLPRVNTEAFF.

The chain has TRBV7-2 and TRBJ2-7; possibly TRBD1 for D (6 bases). Germline assignment: CDR1 SGHTA and CDR2 FQGNSA. Trimming left V 0 bases short and J 2 bases short, with 17 bases between. CDR3 size: 17 residues. The CDR3 DNA reads as TGTGCCAGCAGCTTAGCGACAGGTGCCTTTTCTCCCTACGAGCAGTACTTC. Its protein product is CASSLATGAFSPYEQYF.

The chain has TRBV24-1 and TRBJ1-2, with D possibly TRBD1 on 6 matching bases. CDR1 is KGHDR and CDR2 is SFDVKD in the germline V gene. V was cut by 3 bases and J by 4 bases, with 8 bases left in between. The CDR3 has 13 amino acids. The CDR3 region is CATSDGQSYGYTF. The CDR3 DNA is TGTGCCACCAGTGATGGACAGAGCTATGGCTACACCTTC.

The V and J genes are TRBV2 and TRBJ2-7; 9 nucleotides align to TRBD1. The ends lost 8 bases at V and 5 bases at J; junction bases unmatched: 7. The length of the CDR3 is 13 residues. Looked up from germline, CDR1 is SNHLY and CDR2 is FYNNEI. The CDR3 DNA reads TGTGCCAGCGTACACAGGGGGCAGAACGAGCAGTACTTC. It is translated as CASVHRGQNEQYF.

This clonotype was detected once. The V gene is TRBV5-8, the J gene TRBJ2-7; D perhaps matches TRBD1 (5 bases). The CDR3 is made up of 12 amino acids. CDR1 and CDR2 (germline): SGHTS, YDEGEE. Deletions cut 10 bases from V and 2 bases from J, with 13 bases between. DNA for the CDR3: TGTGCCCACAACCAGGGCCCCTACGAGCAGTACTTC. Its translation is CAHNQGPYEQYF.

This clonotype has a handful of counts. The chain joins TRBV20-1 to TRBJ1-2; D is unresolved. The CDR3 has 10 amino acids. Trimming pared 3 bases from V and 6 bases from J, leaving 5 bases between. Germline CDR1 DFQATT, CDR2 SNEGSKA (reference sequence). The CDR3 sequence: CSARRDGYTF. CDR3 bases: TGCAGTGCTAGGAGGGATGGCTACACCTTC.